The clone carrying this T cell receptor beta chain was counted at least ten times. CDR1 and CDR2 (germline): SGDLS, YYNGEE. This CDR3 spans 16 amino acids. V lost 4 bases to trimming and J lost 1 base, with 14 bases between them. The data were taken from a study of T-cell reconstitution after alpha-beta-depleted transplantation in children. Unique molecular identifiers featured in how the TCRbeta library was prepared. MiXCR, run by TCRdb on the PCR reads, gives a single entry per CDR3 protein. Of 480,000 or so distinct CDR3 sequences listed, over 9.5% are singletons. Sequenced material: PBMCs, taken before TCRalphabeta/CD19-depleted stem cell transplant. The TCR sequence derives from a child younger than 10 with inherited bone marrow failure, due to receive a stem cell transplant. The J gene is TRBJ2-2, the V gene TRBV9; D is possibly TRBD1 or TRBD2 (6 bases each). This CDR3 reads CASSWGRGLNTGELFF. Written as DNA, the CDR3 is TGTGCCAGCAGCTGGGGTCGGGGGCTGAACACCGGGGAGCTGTTTTTT.